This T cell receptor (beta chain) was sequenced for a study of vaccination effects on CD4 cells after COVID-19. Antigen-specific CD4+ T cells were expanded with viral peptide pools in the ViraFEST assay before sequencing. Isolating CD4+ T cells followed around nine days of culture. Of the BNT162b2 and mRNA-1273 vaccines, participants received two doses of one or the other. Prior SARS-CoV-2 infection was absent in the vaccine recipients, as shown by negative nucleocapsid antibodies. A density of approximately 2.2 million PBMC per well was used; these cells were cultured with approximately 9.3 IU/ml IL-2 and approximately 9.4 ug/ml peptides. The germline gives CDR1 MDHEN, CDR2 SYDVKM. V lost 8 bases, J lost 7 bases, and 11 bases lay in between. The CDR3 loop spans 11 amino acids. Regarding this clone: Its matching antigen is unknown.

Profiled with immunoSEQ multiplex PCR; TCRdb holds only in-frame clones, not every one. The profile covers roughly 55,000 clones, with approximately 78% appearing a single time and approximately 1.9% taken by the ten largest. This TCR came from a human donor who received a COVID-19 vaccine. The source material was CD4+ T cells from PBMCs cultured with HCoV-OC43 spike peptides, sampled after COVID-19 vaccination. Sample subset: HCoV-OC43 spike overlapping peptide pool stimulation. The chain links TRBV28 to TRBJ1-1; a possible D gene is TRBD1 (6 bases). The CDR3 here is CASGTGYEAFF. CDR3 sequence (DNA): TGTGCCAGCGGAACAGGGTATGAAGCTTTCTTT.